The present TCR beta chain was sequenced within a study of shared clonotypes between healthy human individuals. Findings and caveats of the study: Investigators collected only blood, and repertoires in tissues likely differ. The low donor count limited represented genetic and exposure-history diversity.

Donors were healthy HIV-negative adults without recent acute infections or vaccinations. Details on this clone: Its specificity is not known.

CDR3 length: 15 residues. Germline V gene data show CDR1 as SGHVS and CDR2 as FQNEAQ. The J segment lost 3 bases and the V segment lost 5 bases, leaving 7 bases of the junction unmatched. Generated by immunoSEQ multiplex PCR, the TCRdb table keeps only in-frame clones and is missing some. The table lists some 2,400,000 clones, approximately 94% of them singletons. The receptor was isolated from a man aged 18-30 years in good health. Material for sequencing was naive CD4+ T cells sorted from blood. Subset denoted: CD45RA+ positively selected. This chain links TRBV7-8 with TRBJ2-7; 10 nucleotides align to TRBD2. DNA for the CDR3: TGTGCCAGCAGCCCAACTAGCGGGACCCGCTACGAGCAGTACTTC. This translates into CASSPTSGTRYEQYF.